This TCR beta chain was found in a study of T cells after yellow fever vaccination. Study-wide results and limits: Across the CD4 and CD8 compartments, a small share of clonotypes was present in both.

TCRdb ran MiXCR on the 5' RACE reads and lists one entry per CDR3 protein. Of about 510,000 distinct CDR3 sequences listed, just over 20% are singletons. This clonotype has at least ten counts. As yet, its antigen is unknown. In germline, CDR1 is SGHTA, CDR2 FQGNSA. CDR3 size: 12 residues. Deletions cut 2 bases from V and 5 bases from J, with 5 bases between. The chain is built from TRBV7-2 and TRBJ2-3; no clear D. The specimen was PBMCs, collected less than 25 days after the first yellow fever vaccination. The sequence came from a man between 18 and 35 years old who received the YFV17D yellow fever vaccine. CDR3 bases: TGTGCCAGCAGCTTATCTGGAGATACGCAGTATTTT. This gives the protein CASSLSGDTQYF.